These 23 T cell receptor beta chains were sequenced from one sample in a study of T cells in pancreatic ductal adenocarcinoma. No neoadjuvant therapy was given to the selected pancreatic ductal adenocarcinoma patients before their surgery. Libraries were prepared by immunoSEQ multiplex PCR; TCRdb keeps only in-frame clonotypes and omits some of them. Here the sample spans roughly 16,000 clones, around nine tenths being singletons. Specimen: PBMCs. These receptors came from a human donor with pancreatic ductal adenocarcinoma.

This sequence joins TRBV5-1 and TRBJ1-5; D gene uncertain. Per the germline V gene, CDR1 is SGHRS and CDR2 is YFSETQ. This CDR3 is 12 amino acids long. The ends were cut back, 4 bases at V and 3 bases at J, with 5 bases in the middle. The DNA of the CDR3 is TGCGCCAGCAGCGGCCCCAATCAGCCCCAGCATTTT. Amino acid sequence: CASSGPNQPQHF.

The J gene is TRBJ2-4, the V gene TRBV27; weak D call: TRBD2 (7 bases). There are 14 residues in the CDR3. Trimming left V 3 bases short and J 7 bases short, with 13 bases between. Germline V CDR1 and CDR2: MNHEY, SMNVEV (reference sequence). As DNA, the CDR3 is TGTGCCAGCAGTTTGGCGGGGGCCCAGAACATTCAGTACTTC. Translating gives CASSLAGAQNIQYF.

The rearrangement joins TRBV9 to TRBJ1-4; no firm D call. Trimming took 4 bases from V and 4 from J, leaving 20 bases between them. There are 17 residues in the CDR3. The germline gives CDR1 SGDLS, CDR2 YYNGEE. The CDR3 DNA follows: TGTGCCAGCAGCCGATTTGAGGGCAGGCAAAGTAATGAAAAACTGTTTTTT. This encodes CASSRFEGRQSNEKLFF. The whole variable domain, remainder taken from reference TRBV9 and TRBJ1-4, is DSGVTQTPKHLITATGQRVTLRCSPRSGDLSVYWYQQSLDQGLQFLIQYYNGEERAKGNILERFSAQQFPDLHSELNLSSLELGDSALYFCASSRFEGRQSNEKLFFGSGTQLSVL.

The chain joins TRBV7-9 to TRBJ2-5; 12 positions agree with TRBD2. The CDR3 is 15 amino acids. Germline V gene lookup returns CDR1 SEHNR and CDR2 FQNEAQ (reference sequence). The V gene end was trimmed by 5 bases and the J gene end by 4 bases; junction bases not matched to a gene: 5. The CDR3 DNA reads TGTGCCAGCAGCCGACCGACTAGCGGGGGAGAGACCCAGTACTTC. This gives the protein CASSRPTSGGETQYF.

The genes are TRBV28 and TRBJ1-5; D unclear. The CDR3 loop spans 16 amino acids. In germline, CDR1 is MDHEN, CDR2 SYDVKM. V gave up 3 bases and J gave up 5 bases, with 17 bases separating them. The CDR3 DNA sequence: TGTGCCAGCAGTTTGGTCCCGTTACCGGGGTATCAGCCCCAGCATTTT. This encodes CASSLVPLPGYQPQHF.

The J gene is TRBJ2-7, the V gene TRBV4-2; 10 bases map to TRBD2. The junction had 7 bases not matched to a gene; V was cut back by 4 bases and J by 4 bases. Germline CDR1 and CDR2: LGHNA and YNFKEQ. The CDR3 contains 15 residues. The CDR3 reads CASSRGTSVAYEQYF. The CDR3 DNA reads TGTGCCAGCAGCCGGGGGACTAGCGTTGCTTACGAGCAGTACTTC.

The J gene is TRBJ2-5, the V gene TRBV4-3; 7 nucleotides align to TRBD2. After removal of 3 bases from V and 5 bases from J, the junction contained 6 bases not matched to a gene. CDR3 length equals 14 residues. From germline, CDR1 is LGHNA and CDR2 YSLEER. The CDR3 DNA sequence: TGCGCCAGCAGCCAGAAACAGCGGGGCGAGACCCAGTACTTC. It encodes CASSQKQRGETQYF.

The chain joins TRBV7-2 to TRBJ1-5; 9 bases fit TRBD1. Trimming took 5 bases from V and 1 from J; bases not matched to a gene: 3. Germline loops: CDR1 SGHTA, CDR2 FQGNSA. This CDR3 is 15 amino acids long. CDR3 in amino acids: CASSMDRGSNQPQHF. In DNA form, the CDR3 reads TGTGCCAGCAGCATGGACAGGGGAAGCAATCAGCCCCAGCATTTT.

In its sample, this clone was seen a few times. The rearrangement uses TRBV5-1 and TRBJ1-6; D call uncertain. V lost 4 bases and J 10 bases, leaving 15 bases between the germline ends. Germline V gives CDR1 SGHRS, CDR2 YFSETQ. The CDR3 has 14 residues. For the CDR3, the DNA is TGCGCCAGCAGCCTAGACGGCGTAGTATCACCCCTCCACTTT. It encodes CASSLDGVVSPLHF.

The rearrangement uses TRBV7-9 and TRBJ2-7; 8 bases agree with TRBD1. Trimming at V came to 5 bases and at J to 5 bases, leaving 8 bases not matched to a gene. This CDR3 is built from 14 residues. Germline CDR1 is SEHNR and CDR2 is FQNEAQ (reference sequence). The CDR3 protein is CASSVDRAVDEQYF. The CDR3, as DNA: TGTGCCAGCAGCGTGGACAGGGCAGTCGACGAGCAGTACTTC. The full variable domain, with the rest looked up from reference TRBV7-9 and TRBJ2-7, is DTGVSQNPRHKITKRGQNVTFRCDPISEHNRLYWYRQTLGQGPEFLTYFQNEAQLEKSRLLSDRFSAERPKGSFSTLEIQRTEQGDSAMYLCASSVDRAVDEQYFGPGTRLTVT.

The genes are TRBV6-1 and TRBJ1-6, with 7 bases identical to TRBD1. The germline V gene encodes CDR1 MNHNS and CDR2 SASEGT. This CDR3 comprises 14 residues. Losses at the gene ends were 4 bases for V and 7 bases for J; bases not matched to a gene: 4. CDR3 nucleotide sequence: TGTGCCAGCAGTGTAGAGACAGGGAATTCACCCCTCCACTTT. It codes for CASSVETGNSPLHF.

The chain uses TRBV5-1 and TRBJ2-5; 8 positions agree with TRBD1. Germline lookup yields CDR1 SGHRS and CDR2 YFSETQ. V lost 4 bases to trimming and J lost 4 bases; unmatched junction nucleotides: 9. This CDR3 region has 15 residues. CDR3: CASSPRTGSGETQYF. The CDR3 nucleotides read TGCGCCAGCAGCCCCAGGACAGGGAGTGGAGAGACCCAGTACTTC.

The gene calls are TRBV5-4 and TRBJ1-4; 12 bases line up with TRBD1. The V and J ends lost 4 bases and 5 bases, in that order; junction bases with no gene match: 3. In germline, CDR1 is SGHNT, CDR2 YYREEE (reference sequence). There are 15 residues in the CDR3. DNA of the CDR3: TGTGCCAGCAGCGGGGGACAGGGGGCGAATGAAAAACTGTTTTTT. Translation gives CASSGGQGANEKLFF.

The rearrangement joins TRBV29-1 to TRBJ2-7; 7 nucleotides line up with TRBD1. Germline V lookup: CDR1 SQVTM, CDR2 ANQGSEA. The CDR3 length is 13 residues. The V gene end was trimmed by 6 bases and the J gene end by 1 base; junction bases not matched to a gene: 6. The DNA for the CDR3 is TGCAGCGTACAGGGGTGGGGATCCTACGAGCAGTACTTC. It codes for CSVQGWGSYEQYF.

The rearrangement uses TRBV5-6 and TRBJ1-2, with a possible D match to TRBD1 (6 bases). The length of the CDR3 is 14 residues. Trimming removed 0 bases from V and 10 bases from J, with 16 bases in between. The germline V gene has CDR1 SGHDT and CDR2 YYEEEE. The CDR3 sequence: CASSLVLDSVFYTF. In DNA form, the CDR3 reads TGTGCCAGCAGCTTGGTGTTGGACAGCGTATTCTACACCTTC.

This clone was seen a few times. The chain carries TRBV10-3 and TRBJ2-3; 7 nucleotides match TRBD2. Germline assignment: CDR1 ENHRY and CDR2 SYGVKD. V shed 10 bases, J shed 2 bases, and the junction held 12 bases outside the gene matches. The CDR3 loop spans 15 amino acids. The CDR3 DNA follows: TGTGCCACCACCGAGGGCGGGGGAGACACAGATACGCAGTATTTT. Its translation is CATTEGGGDTDTQYF.

This chain connects TRBV19 to TRBJ2-3; D is uncertain. The CDR3 has 16 residues. V lost 1 base, J lost 0 bases, and 11 bases lay in between. Germline V lookup: CDR1 LNHDA, CDR2 SQIVND (reference sequence). Here the CDR3 reads CASSIVGSISTDTQYF. Written as DNA, the CDR3 is TGTGCCAGTAGTATAGTGGGCAGCATAAGCACAGATACGCAGTATTTT.

The rearrangement links TRBV9 to TRBJ1-1; TRBD1 is a possible D gene (6 bases). The CDR3 length is 15 residues. From germline, CDR1 is SGDLS and CDR2 YYNGEE. Trimming shortened V by 2 bases and J by 10 bases, and 21 bases separated the two germline ends. The CDR3 bases are TGTGCCAGCAGCGTGGGGGCGACCCCCGGTTTCGGAGCTTTCTTT. Translation: CASSVGATPGFGAFF.

The chain joins TRBV27 to TRBJ2-1, with a weak D call TRBD1 (6 bases). Trimming took off 4 bases at V and 4 bases at J, with 17 bases between the two ends. CDR3 length: 16 amino acids. The germline V gene encodes CDR1 MNHEY and CDR2 SMNVEV (reference sequence). CDR3 region: CASSSPQQQGYNEQFF. DNA for the CDR3: TGTGCCAGCAGTTCCCCGCAACAGCAGGGGTACAATGAGCAGTTCTTC.

This clone is a singleton in its sample. Here the CDR3 reads CASSEDRGRVSVDTQYF. CDR3 DNA sequence: TGCGCCAGCAGCGAGGACAGGGGGCGCGTATCTGTAGATACGCAGTATTTT. The rearrangement links TRBV5-1 to TRBJ2-3; 11 bases agree with TRBD1. Germline V gene data show CDR1 as SGHRS and CDR2 as YFSETQ. V was clipped by 4 bases and J by 5 bases; unmatched bases: 12. The CDR3 is made up of 17 amino acids.

As to this clone: The germline gene is not matched at one end of the junction; a read error may be the cause. The chain links TRBV5-4 to TRBJ1-5; maybe TRBD1 (5 bases). The V gene's germline CDR1 is SGHNT and CDR2 YYREEE (reference sequence). CDR3 length equals 16 residues. The CDR3 bases are TGTGCCAGCAGCTCGGGTGCTCCGGACACTAATCGGCCCCAGCATTTT. Translating gives CASSSGAPDTNRPQHF.

V is TRBV10-1 and J is TRBJ1-1, with 9 positions matching TRBD1. Losses at the gene ends were 7 bases for V and 2 bases for J; bases not matched to a gene: 5. Germline lookup yields CDR1 WNHNN and CDR2 SYGVQD (reference sequence). The CDR3 covers 14 residues. CDR3 in amino acids: CASTPGQGNTEAFF. CDR3 nucleotide sequence: TGCGCCAGCACACCGGGACAGGGAAACACTGAAGCTTTCTTT.

The rearrangement links TRBV6-5 to TRBJ1-2; 10 nucleotides agree with TRBD1. The germline CDR1 and CDR2 sequences are MNHEY and SVGAGI. The CDR3 covers 14 residues. V was clipped by 5 bases and J by 8 bases; unmatched bases: 8. CDR3 bases: TGTGCCAGCAGTCGCCGGGACAGGGGAGGCGGCTACACCTTC. It encodes CASSRRDRGGGYTF.